The 25 T cell receptor beta chains presented below share a single source sample, sequenced in a study of blood T cell repertoires in COVID-19 (TCRdb year 2020). The protocol used for the library was the immunoSEQ multiplex PCR assay. Here the immuneACCESS table is served through TCRdb, limited to in-frame sequences with V and J called. Missing clones are a known gap in these copies; in checked studies unresolved V genes cover under half, and the rest lacks a known reason. The sample table contains some 51,000 clones; only one count was recorded for about 86% of them. The ten largest clonotypes hold over 1% of the sample. The specimen was peripheral blood. These receptors all come from a man in his 60s with acute or convalescent COVID-19.

The chain couples TRBV24-1 to TRBJ2-2, with 9 bases lining up with TRBD1. J gave up 3 bases and V 4 bases, and 5 bases lay outside the gene matches. Germline-derived CDR1 and CDR2 are KGHDR and SFDVKD. The CDR3 totals 16 residues. The CDR3 nucleotides read TGTGCCACCAGTGACTGGACAGGGGAAGACACCGGGGAGCTGTTTTTT. It encodes CATSDWTGEDTGELFF.

This clone was recorded only once. The chain combines TRBV6-5 with TRBJ1-1; maybe TRBD1 (5 bases). V lost 10 bases to trimming and J lost 5 bases, with 14 bases between them. CDR1 and CDR2 from the germline V gene are MNHEY and SVGAGI. CDR3 length: 12 amino acids. CDR3 DNA sequence: TGTGCCACCCGACAGAGAATAACTGAAGCTTTCTTT. The encoded protein is CATRQRITEAFF.

The rearrangement joins TRBV4-3 to TRBJ2-5, with 14 nucleotides matching TRBD2. Germline CDR1 and CDR2: LGHNA and YSLEER. Unmatched junction bases numbered 12, after V lost 3 bases and J lost 0 bases. The CDR3 is 20 residues long. As DNA, the CDR3 is TGCGCCAGCAGCCAGCAAACCCCGGGGGGACTAGCGGGGGACCAAGAGACCCAGTACTTC. It yields the protein CASSQQTPGGLAGDQETQYF.

V gene TRBV27 combines with J gene TRBJ2-5; D not resolved. Germline V gene lookup returns CDR1 MNHEY and CDR2 SMNVEV (reference sequence). V was shortened by 0 bases and J by 5 bases, with 7 bases between the two germline ends. The CDR3 loop spans 13 amino acids. CDR3 nucleotides: TGTGCCAGCAGTTTATCGTTCTTGGAGACCCAGTACTTC. It yields the protein CASSLSFLETQYF.

This chain connects TRBV5-1 to TRBJ1-2; 7 bases match TRBD1. Germline loops: CDR1 SGHRS, CDR2 YFSETQ. This CDR3 has 15 amino acids. After removal of 4 bases from V and 2 bases from J, the junction contained 8 bases not matched to a gene. The CDR3 protein is CASSAGDSQNYGYTF. CDR3 coding DNA: TGCGCCAGCAGCGCAGGGGACAGTCAAAACTATGGCTACACCTTC.

This sequence joins TRBV27 and TRBJ2-5, with D possibly matching TRBD1 (5 bases). The CDR3 length is 14 residues. The V gene lost 3 bases and the J gene lost 5 bases, with 13 bases spanning the gap. Germline CDR1 is MNHEY and CDR2 is SMNVEV (reference sequence). CDR3 DNA: TGTGCCAGCAGTTTGAAGGGGTCACAGGAGACCCAGTACTTC. Its translation is CASSLKGSQETQYF.

The chain is built from TRBV11-2 and TRBJ2-7; 8 positions agree with TRBD2. Per germline, CDR1 SGHAT and CDR2 FQNNGV. CDR3 length: 18 residues. Germline trimming cut 1 base from V and 0 bases from J; bases unmatched to any gene: 11. The CDR3 protein is CASSLVGFSGTTSYEQYF. The CDR3 DNA sequence: TGTGCCAGCAGCTTAGTCGGGTTTAGCGGGACAACCTCCTACGAGCAGTACTTC.

V is TRBV11-3 and J is TRBJ2-6; maybe TRBD1 (6 bases). CDR3 length equals 19 residues. Trimming took off 1 base at V and 5 bases at J, with 21 bases between the two ends. Germline V gene data show CDR1 as SGHNT and CDR2 as YENEEA. The chain's CDR3 is CASSLGGGPTPTRANVLTF. The CDR3 region has the DNA TGTGCCAGCAGCTTAGGAGGGGGTCCTACCCCCACTCGGGCCAACGTCCTGACTTTC. Full variable domain (missing parts from reference TRBV11-3 and TRBJ2-6): EAGVVQSPRYKIIEKKQPVAFWCNPISGHNTLYWYLQNLGQGPELLIRYENEEAVDDSQLPKDRFSAERLKGVDSTLKIQPAELGDSAVYLCASSLGGGPTPTRANVLTFGAGSRLTVL.

The rearrangement links TRBV6-5 to TRBJ2-7; D possibly corresponds to TRBD2 (6 bases). CDR3 size: 13 residues. Germline CDR1 is MNHEY and CDR2 is SVGAGI. Trimming stripped 6 bases from V and 2 bases from J, with 11 bases between. CDR3 loop: CASRGPGAYEQYF. The CDR3 DNA sequence: TGTGCCAGCAGGGGACCGGGAGCCTACGAGCAGTACTTC.

This clone has more than one count but fewer than ten. J is TRBJ1-4 and V is TRBV15; TRBD1 matches 7 bases. In germline, CDR1 is LNHNV, CDR2 YYDKDF (reference sequence). The ends lost 8 bases at V and 8 bases at J; junction bases unmatched: 8. The CDR3 spans 13 residues. The CDR3 loop is CATSRQGLEKLFF. Written as DNA, the CDR3 is TGTGCCACCTCCCGACAGGGACTCGAAAAACTGTTTTTT.

This clone was seen a single time. This chain uses TRBV5-4 with TRBJ2-5, with TRBD1 as a possible D gene (5 bases). CDR1 SGHNT and CDR2 YYREEE come from the germline V gene (reference sequence). Trimming stripped 3 bases from V and 4 bases from J, with 13 bases between. This CDR3 region has 14 residues. The CDR3 spells CASSSNNQGETQYF. DNA for the CDR3: TGTGCCAGCAGCTCTAATAATCAGGGAGAGACCCAGTACTTC.

This clone was detected once. CDR3 loop: CASSVETSRAGQYF. For the CDR3, the DNA is TGTGCCAGCAGCGTGGAGACTAGCCGGGCGGGGCAGTACTTC. The rearrangement uses TRBV5-5 and TRBJ2-7; 7 nucleotides agree with TRBD2. This CDR3 is 14 amino acids long. Germline V gives CDR1 SGHKS, CDR2 YYEKEE (reference sequence). V lost 4 bases to trimming and J lost 9 bases; unmatched junction nucleotides: 13.

J is TRBJ2-2 and V is TRBV11-2; D may be TRBD1 (6 bases). Germline-derived CDR1 and CDR2 are SGHAT and FQNNGV. The germline V and J ends were trimmed by 4 bases and 6 bases, with 18 bases remaining between them. CDR3 size: 16 residues. The DNA for the CDR3 is TGTGCCAGCAGCTCGTCCCGAGTCGCAGGGGCCGGGGAGCTGTTTTTT. This codes for CASSSSRVAGAGELFF.

The chain is built from TRBV7-2 and TRBJ2-7; a weak D match, TRBD1 (6 bases). The CDR3 contains 14 residues. Germline V lookup: CDR1 SGHTA, CDR2 FQGNSA. V lost 5 bases, J lost 1 base, and 12 bases lay in between. The CDR3 DNA is TGTGCCAGCAGCCGTGACAGGACTTCCTACGAGCAGTACTTC. Protein sequence: CASSRDRTSYEQYF.

V gene TRBV4-3 combines with J gene TRBJ2-5, with 11 positions matching TRBD2. CDR1 is LGHNA, CDR2 YSLEER, per germline. The junction had 7 bases not matched to a gene; V was cut back by 5 bases and J by 2 bases. This CDR3 is built from 16 residues. The DNA of the CDR3 is TGCGCCAGCAGCTCGGGACTAGCGGACCTACAAGAGACCCAGTACTTC. Translating gives CASSSGLADLQETQYF.

The gene calls are TRBV27 and TRBJ2-3, with 7 bases identical to TRBD1. The CDR3 runs 16 residues. Germline lookup yields CDR1 MNHEY and CDR2 SMNVEV (reference sequence). The ends lost 5 bases at V and 2 bases at J; junction bases unmatched: 10. The CDR3 DNA reads as TGTGCCAGCAGTGTTCTGGGACAGATACCCACAGATACGCAGTATTTT. It specifies CASSVLGQIPTDTQYF.

The chain has TRBV12-3 or TRBV12-4 and TRBJ2-3, with D unresolved. The CDR3 sequence is 13 residues long. The germline V and J ends were trimmed by 4 bases and 5 bases, with 10 bases remaining between them. The DNA for the CDR3 is TGTGCCAGCAGTTCAAGCGTGGGAGATACGCAGTATTTT. Its translation is CASSSSVGDTQYF.

The gene calls are TRBV18 and TRBJ1-1, with D maybe TRBD1 (5 bases). CDR1 is KGHSH and CDR2 is LQKENI in the germline V gene. V lost 2 bases and J lost 0, with 13 bases in between. The CDR3 has 16 amino acids. The CDR3 sequence: CASSPTTASMNTEAFF. CDR3 nucleotides: TGTGCCAGCTCACCAACGACAGCCTCTATGAACACTGAAGCTTTCTTT.

The chain recombines TRBV2 with TRBJ1-1; D is unclear. Trimming took 1 base from V and 9 from J, leaving 6 bases between them. This CDR3 is 11 amino acids long. Looked up from germline, CDR1 is SNHLY and CDR2 is FYNNEI. The CDR3 nucleotides are TGTGCCAGCAGTGAAGGCGTACAAGCTTTCTTT. Translated, it gives CASSEGVQAFF.

The chain combines TRBV5-6 with TRBJ1-3; 8 positions match TRBD1. The CDR3 totals 12 residues. Trimming removed 7 bases from V and 4 bases from J; junction bases left unmatched: 1. CDR1 is SGHDT and CDR2 is YYEEEE in the germline V gene. The DNA for the CDR3 is TGTGCCAGCCGACAGGGGGGAAACACCATATATTTT. Translated, it gives CASRQGGNTIYF. The variable domain in full, with the rest retrieved from reference TRBV5-6 and TRBJ1-3, is DAGVTQSPTHLIKTRGQQVTLRCSPKSGHDTVSWYQQALGQGPQFIFQYYEEEERQRGNFPDRFSGHQFPNYSSELNVNALLLGDSALYLCASRQGGNTIYFGEGSWLTVV.

This clone was counted a few times. The same CDR3 arises from other DNA sequences in this sample as well. This rearrangement joins TRBV29-1 to TRBJ2-1, with a tentative D call TRBD2 (6 bases). CDR3 size: 14 residues. Trimming took off 3 bases at V and 7 bases at J, with 16 bases between the two ends. Per the germline V gene, CDR1 is SQVTM and CDR2 is ANQGSEA. CDR3 nucleotide sequence: TGCAGCGTTGAGCGTGGGAGGCTGGGGAATGAGCAGTTCTTC. It codes for CSVERGRLGNEQFF.

The chain uses TRBV5-4 and TRBJ1-2; 7 nucleotides agree with TRBD1. The CDR3 consists of 16 residues. Per germline, CDR1 SGHNT and CDR2 YYREEE (reference sequence). Unmatched junction bases numbered 9, after V lost 0 bases and J lost 4 bases. CDR3 amino acids: CASSLVNRGESYGYTF. The CDR3 bases are TGTGCCAGCAGCTTGGTTAACAGGGGAGAGAGCTATGGCTACACCTTC.

The V gene is TRBV5-1, the J gene TRBJ2-1; 11 bases are a match to TRBD2. This CDR3 comprises 15 residues. Trimming cost V 2 bases and J 10 bases; bases outside gene matches: 8. Germline CDR1 and CDR2: SGHRS and YFSETQ. The CDR3, as DNA: TGCGCCAGCAGCTTAGTACTAGCGGGAGAGGACGAGCAGTTCTTC. It encodes CASSLVLAGEDEQFF.

The V call is TRBV5-1, the J call TRBJ2-1, with 16 nucleotides matching TRBD2. The CDR3 spans 17 residues. Germline CDR1 and CDR2: SGHRS and YFSETQ. The trim removed 4 bases at V and 8 bases at J, leaving 9 bases unmatched. DNA of the CDR3: TGCGCCAGCAGCCCTGGGACTAGCGGGAGGGTGTTCGATGAGCAGTTCTTC. Translation gives CASSPGTSGRVFDEQFF.

This clone was counted once. The chain carries TRBV24-1 and TRBJ2-7; 13 bases fit TRBD2. CDR3 length: 17 amino acids. Per the germline V gene, CDR1 is KGHDR and CDR2 is SFDVKD. Trimming took 7 bases from V and 0 from J; bases not matched to a gene: 8. The CDR3 sequence is CATRRTSGGYLSYEQYF. In nucleotides, the CDR3 is TGTGCCACCAGAAGGACTAGCGGGGGTTACCTCTCCTACGAGCAGTACTTC.